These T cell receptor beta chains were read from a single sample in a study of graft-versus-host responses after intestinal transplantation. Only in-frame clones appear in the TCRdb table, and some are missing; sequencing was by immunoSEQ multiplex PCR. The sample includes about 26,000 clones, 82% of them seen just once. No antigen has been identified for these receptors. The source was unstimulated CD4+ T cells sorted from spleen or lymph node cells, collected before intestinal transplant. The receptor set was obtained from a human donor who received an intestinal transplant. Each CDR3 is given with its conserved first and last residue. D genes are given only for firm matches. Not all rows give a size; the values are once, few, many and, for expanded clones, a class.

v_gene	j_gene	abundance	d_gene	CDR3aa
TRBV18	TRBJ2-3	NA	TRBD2	CASSRGGGTDTQYF
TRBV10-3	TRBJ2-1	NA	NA	CAISEGSRARLSSYNEQFF
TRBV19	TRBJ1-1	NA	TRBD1	CASARDSLNTEAFF
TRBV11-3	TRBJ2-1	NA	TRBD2	CASSPQRLAGGAYNEQFF
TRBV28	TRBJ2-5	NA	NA	CASEGGDIQETQYF
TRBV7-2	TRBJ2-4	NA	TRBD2	CASSPGGTAKNIQYF
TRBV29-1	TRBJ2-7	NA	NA	CSAGHDYEQYF
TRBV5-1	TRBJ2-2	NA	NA	CASSRTGELFF
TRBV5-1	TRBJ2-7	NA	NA	CASSLVRTPEYEQYF
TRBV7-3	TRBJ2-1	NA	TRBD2	CASSLTSGGAYEQFF
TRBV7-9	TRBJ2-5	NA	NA	CASSLGPGPQETQYF
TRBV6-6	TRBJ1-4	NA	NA	CASSYRWGEKLFF
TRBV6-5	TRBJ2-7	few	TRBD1	CASSLTGVVLYEQYF
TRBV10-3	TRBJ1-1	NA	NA	CATTGSPNTEAFF
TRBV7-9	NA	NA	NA	CASSRQGYEQYF
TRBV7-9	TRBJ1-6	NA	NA	CASSLMNSPLHF
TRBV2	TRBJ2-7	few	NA	CASTGSPYEQYF
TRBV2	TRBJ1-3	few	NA	CASSQDGVSGNTIYF
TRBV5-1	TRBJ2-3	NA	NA	CASSPRHLGGGDTQYF
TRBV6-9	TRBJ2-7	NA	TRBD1	CASSRRDRVYEQYF
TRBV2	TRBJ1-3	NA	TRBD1	CASRGQGGYSGNTIYF
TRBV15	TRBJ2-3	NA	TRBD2	CATSRGLAEDTQYF
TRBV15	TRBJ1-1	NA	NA	CATSRTGNTEAFF
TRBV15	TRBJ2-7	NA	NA	CATSRETRASDEQYF